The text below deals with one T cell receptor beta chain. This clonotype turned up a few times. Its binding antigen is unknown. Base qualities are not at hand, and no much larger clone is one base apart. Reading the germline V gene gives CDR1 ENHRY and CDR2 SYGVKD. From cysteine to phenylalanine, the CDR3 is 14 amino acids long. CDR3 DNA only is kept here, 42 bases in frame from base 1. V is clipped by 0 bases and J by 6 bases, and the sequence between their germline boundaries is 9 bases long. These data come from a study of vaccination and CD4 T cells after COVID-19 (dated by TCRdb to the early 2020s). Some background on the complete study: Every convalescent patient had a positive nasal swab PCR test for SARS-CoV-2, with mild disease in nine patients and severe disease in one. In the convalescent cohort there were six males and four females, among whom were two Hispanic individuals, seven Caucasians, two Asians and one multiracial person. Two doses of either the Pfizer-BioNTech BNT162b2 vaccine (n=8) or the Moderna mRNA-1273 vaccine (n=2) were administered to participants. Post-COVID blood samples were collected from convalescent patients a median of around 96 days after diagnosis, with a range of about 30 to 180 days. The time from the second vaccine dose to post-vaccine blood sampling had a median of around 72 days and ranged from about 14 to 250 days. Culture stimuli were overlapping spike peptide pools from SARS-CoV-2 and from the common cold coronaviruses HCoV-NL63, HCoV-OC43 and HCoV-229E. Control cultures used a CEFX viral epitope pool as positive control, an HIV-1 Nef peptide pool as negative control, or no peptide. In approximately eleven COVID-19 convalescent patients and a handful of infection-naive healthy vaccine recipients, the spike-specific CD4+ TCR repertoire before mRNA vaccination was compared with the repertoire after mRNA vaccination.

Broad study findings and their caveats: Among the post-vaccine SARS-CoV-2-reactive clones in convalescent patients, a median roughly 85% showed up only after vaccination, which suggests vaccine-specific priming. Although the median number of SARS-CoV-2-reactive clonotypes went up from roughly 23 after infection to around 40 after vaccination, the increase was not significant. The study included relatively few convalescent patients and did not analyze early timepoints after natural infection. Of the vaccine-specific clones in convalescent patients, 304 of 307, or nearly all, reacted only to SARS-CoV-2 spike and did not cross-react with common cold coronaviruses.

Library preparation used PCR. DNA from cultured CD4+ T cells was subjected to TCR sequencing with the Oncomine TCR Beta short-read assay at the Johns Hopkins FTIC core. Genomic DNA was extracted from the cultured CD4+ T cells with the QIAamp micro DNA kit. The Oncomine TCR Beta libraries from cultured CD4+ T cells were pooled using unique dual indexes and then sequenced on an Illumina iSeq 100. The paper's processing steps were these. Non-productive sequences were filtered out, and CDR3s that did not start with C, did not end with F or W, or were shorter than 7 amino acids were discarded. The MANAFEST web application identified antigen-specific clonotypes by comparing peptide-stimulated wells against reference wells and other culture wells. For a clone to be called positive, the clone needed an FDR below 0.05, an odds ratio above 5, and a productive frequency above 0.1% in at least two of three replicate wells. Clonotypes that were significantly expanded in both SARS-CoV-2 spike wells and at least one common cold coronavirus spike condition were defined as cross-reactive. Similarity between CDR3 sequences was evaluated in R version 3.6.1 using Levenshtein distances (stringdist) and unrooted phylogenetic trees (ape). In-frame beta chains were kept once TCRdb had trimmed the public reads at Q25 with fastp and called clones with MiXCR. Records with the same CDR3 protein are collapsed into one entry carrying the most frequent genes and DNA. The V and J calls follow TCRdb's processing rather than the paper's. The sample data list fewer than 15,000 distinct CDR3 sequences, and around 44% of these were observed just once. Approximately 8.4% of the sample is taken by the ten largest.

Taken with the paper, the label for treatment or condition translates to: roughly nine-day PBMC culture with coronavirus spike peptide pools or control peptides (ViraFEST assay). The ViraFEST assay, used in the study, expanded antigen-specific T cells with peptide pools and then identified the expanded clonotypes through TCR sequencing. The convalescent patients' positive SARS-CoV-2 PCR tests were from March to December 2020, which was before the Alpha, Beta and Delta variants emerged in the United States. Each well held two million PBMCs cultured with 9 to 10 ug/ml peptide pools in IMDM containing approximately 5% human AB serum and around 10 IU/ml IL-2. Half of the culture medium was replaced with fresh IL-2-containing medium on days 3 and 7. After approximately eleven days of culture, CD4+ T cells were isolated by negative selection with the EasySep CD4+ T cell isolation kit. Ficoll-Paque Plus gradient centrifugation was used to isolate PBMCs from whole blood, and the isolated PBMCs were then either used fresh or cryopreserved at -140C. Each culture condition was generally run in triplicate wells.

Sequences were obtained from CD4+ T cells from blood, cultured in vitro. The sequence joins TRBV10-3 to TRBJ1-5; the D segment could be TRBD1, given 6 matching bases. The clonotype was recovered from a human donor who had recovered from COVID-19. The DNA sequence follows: TGTGCCATCAGTGAGTCCGGGGGCGGTCAGCCCCAGCATTTT. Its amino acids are CAISESGGGQPQHF.